The next 21 T cell receptor beta chains were all read from a single sample in a study of relationships among human T cell subsets (dated by TCRdb to the early 2010s). Library construction relied on multiplex PCR. Instrument on record: 454 GS FLX. Semiquantitative ARM-PCR was used to amplify the TCR alpha and beta CDR3 regions from mRNA. ARM-PCR used tagged nested gene-specific primers, after which communal superprimers carried out exponential amplification. Using fastp trimming at Q25 and MiXCR clonotype assembly, TCRdb reanalyzed the public sequencing data and kept in-frame beta chains. For every CDR3 protein sequence, its rows merge into one entry that carries the most common genes and DNA. The sample records more than 10,000 distinct CDR3 sequences, around 67% of which are singletons. Roughly 30% of the sample is taken by the ten largest. The CD4+CD25-CD294- flow-through remaining after CD25, CD56 and CD294 bead selections was collected as Th1 cells.

Sequenced sample: CD4+ Th1 cells sorted from blood. The cell subset or site label, as the study defines it: CD4+CD25-CD294- T helper 1 cells. These receptors came from a man aged 40-49 years in good health.

This CDR3 is CASRYTDTQYF. The CDR3 DNA follows: TGTGCCAGCAGGTACACAGATACGCAGTATTTT. The V and J genes are TRBV6-6 and TRBJ2-3; D gene ambiguous. Germline V gives CDR1 MNHNY, CDR2 SVGAGI (reference sequence). This CDR3 has 11 residues. The V end lost 6 bases, the J end lost 2 bases, and 3 bases lay between the germline ends.

The CDR3 region has the DNA TGCGCCAGCAGACGTGGGGTCGAAGAGACCCAGTACTTC. It is translated as CASRRGVEETQYF. This chain connects TRBV4-1 to TRBJ2-5, with no clear D. Per the germline V gene, CDR1 is MGHRA and CDR2 is YSYEKL. The ends were cut back, 6 bases at V and 3 bases at J, with 11 bases in the middle. The CDR3 spans 13 residues.

The rearrangement links TRBV7-3 to TRBJ2-2, with TRBD2 matching 13 bases. This CDR3 contains 18 residues. The germline V gene has CDR1 SGHTA and CDR2 FQGTGA. Germline trimming cut 5 bases from V and 1 base from J; bases unmatched to any gene: 7. This CDR3 reads CASSTGTSGTMNTGELFF. Written as DNA, the CDR3 is TGTGCCAGCAGCACGGGGACTAGCGGGACAATGAACACCGGGGAGCTGTTTTTT. Complete variable domain (other parts from reference TRBV7-3 and TRBJ2-2): GAGVSQTPSNKVTEKGKYVELRCDPISGHTALYWYRQSLGQGPEFLIYFQGTGAADDSGLPNDRFFAVRPEGSVSTLKIQRTERGDSAVYLCASSTGTSGTMNTGELFFGEGSRLTVL.

The rearrangement uses TRBV10-3 and TRBJ2-7; 8 nucleotides align to TRBD1. The CDR3 consists of 14 residues. Germline CDR1 is ENHRY and CDR2 is SYGVKD. With 5 bases clipped from V and 3 bases from J, the junction kept 6 bases outside the gene matches. This CDR3 reads CAISTGGSFYEQYF. The CDR3 DNA sequence: TGTGCCATCAGTACAGGGGGTTCTTTCTACGAGCAGTACTTC.

This chain connects TRBV30 to TRBJ1-1, with a weak D call TRBD1 (6 bases). Trimming stripped 1 base from V and 6 bases from J, with 12 bases between. Germline assignment: CDR1 GTSNPN and CDR2 SVGIG (reference sequence). The CDR3 totals 13 residues. The CDR3: CAWSDRAGAEAFF. The CDR3 bases are TGTGCCTGGAGTGACAGGGCGGGGGCTGAAGCTTTCTTT.

This clonotype was seen only a few times. The chain combines TRBV5-1 with TRBJ2-5, with a tentative D call TRBD2 (6 bases). Per the germline V gene, CDR1 is SGHRS and CDR2 is YFSETQ. There are 16 residues in the CDR3. Trimming removed 4 bases from V and 4 bases from J, with 20 bases in between. The CDR3 loop reads CASSQAAGLGGETQYF. The CDR3 nucleotides are TGCGCCAGCAGCCAGGCGGCGGGTCTCGGGGGAGAGACCCAGTACTTC.

The chain uses TRBV5-1 and TRBJ2-5, with D maybe TRBD1 (6 bases). Per the germline V gene, CDR1 is SGHRS and CDR2 is YFSETQ. Between the trimmed V and J ends, which lost 7 bases and 5 bases, there was a span of 21 bases. This CDR3 spans 15 amino acids. The CDR3 DNA is TGCGCCAGCCGTCCACAGGGTCGAGAGGCTGAGACCCAGTACTTC. This encodes CASRPQGREAETQYF. The entire variable domain, with the rest obtained from reference TRBV5-1 and TRBJ2-5, is as follows: KAGVTQTPRYLIKTRGQQVTLSCSPISGHRSVSWYQQTPGQGLQFLFEYFSETQRNKGNFPGRFSGRQFSNSRSEMNVSTLELGDSALYLCASRPQGREAETQYFGPGTRLLVL.

The V and J genes are TRBV7-8 and TRBJ2-1, with TRBD2 matching 7 bases. V dropped 4 bases and J dropped 0; count of bases not matched to a gene: 6. Per the germline V gene, CDR1 is SGHVS and CDR2 is FQNEAQ. The CDR3 covers 16 residues. CDR3 DNA: TGTGCCAGCAGCTCAAGTCGGGGGGTCTCCTACAATGAGCAGTTCTTC. Translation: CASSSSRGVSYNEQFF.

This clonotype was counted a few times. V gene TRBV6-4 combines with J gene TRBJ2-1; maybe TRBD1 (5 bases). Germline V gene lookup returns CDR1 MRHNA and CDR2 SNTAGT. Trimming left V 0 bases short and J 3 bases short, with 15 bases between. This CDR3 region has 17 residues. The CDR3 DNA sequence: TGTGCCAGCAGTGACTCTTGGGATAGGGGCCTCTACAATGAGCAGTTCTTC. It is translated as CASSDSWDRGLYNEQFF.

The chain uses TRBV5-1 and TRBJ2-1; no clear D. The V end lost 1 base, the J end lost 8 bases, and 10 bases lay between the germline ends. The CDR3 is 13 residues long. CDR1 and CDR2 (germline): SGHRS, YFSETQ. The CDR3 nucleotides read TGCGCCAGCAGCTTGCGAGGCGTGGATGAGCAGTTCTTC. Its protein product is CASSLRGVDEQFF.

The chain uses TRBV11-1 and TRBJ1-1, with D possibly being TRBD1 (5 bases). Germline lookup yields CDR1 SGHAT and CDR2 FQDESV (reference sequence). V was trimmed by 5 bases and J by 0 bases, leaving 10 bases between them. This CDR3 is 14 amino acids long. The CDR3 spells CASSPNRMNTEAFF. The CDR3 nucleotides are TGTGCCAGCAGCCCTAACAGGATGAACACTGAAGCTTTCTTT.

The chain uses TRBV2 and TRBJ2-5, with TRBD1 matching over 8 bases. V gave up 3 bases and J gave up 5 bases; unmatched junction bases: 2. Germline CDR1 SNHLY, CDR2 FYNNEI. CDR3 size: 13 residues. CDR3 DNA sequence: TGTGCCAGCAGTGACGGACAGGGCGAGACCCAGTACTTC. This encodes CASSDGQGETQYF.

The V and J genes are TRBV10-3 and TRBJ1-1, with TRBD1 matching 7 bases. The V segment lost 6 bases and the J segment 2 bases; nucleotides outside the gene matches: 9. CDR1 and CDR2 from the germline V gene are ENHRY and SYGVKD. The CDR3 length is 15 residues. CDR3 nucleotide sequence: TGTGCCATCAGGGCGTCCAGGGGGTCAAACACTGAAGCTTTCTTT. This codes for CAIRASRGSNTEAFF.

This sequence joins TRBV28 and TRBJ2-3; 11 positions match TRBD2. The CDR3 runs to 16 residues. Trimming at V came to 1 base and at J to 2 bases, leaving 2 bases not matched to a gene. Germline V CDR1 and CDR2: MDHEN, SYDVKM. The CDR3 spells CASSLSSGRNTDTQYF. CDR3 in DNA: TGTGCCAGCAGTTTATCTAGCGGGAGGAACACAGATACGCAGTATTTT.

V is TRBV4-1 and J is TRBJ1-2; 10 nucleotides match TRBD1. This CDR3 comprises 18 residues. Germline CDR1 MGHRA, CDR2 YSYEKL. Trimming cost V 4 bases and J 0 bases; bases outside gene matches: 11. In nucleotides, the CDR3 is TGCGCCAGCAGCCTATTGACAGGGGGCGAAGAGTCTAACTATGGCTACACCTTC. Its protein is CASSLLTGGEESNYGYTF.

This sequence joins TRBV7-9 and TRBJ1-6; D is uncertain. This CDR3 is built from 14 residues. Trimming cost V 6 bases and J 0 bases, with 6 bases left between them. Per the germline V gene, CDR1 is SEHNR and CDR2 is FQNEAQ (reference sequence). CDR3 protein: CASSLSSYNSPLHF. Written as DNA, the CDR3 is TGTGCCAGCAGTCTTAGCTCCTATAATTCACCCCTCCACTTT.

This chain connects TRBV28 to TRBJ1-5; D not resolved. The CDR3 length is 15 residues. Deletions cut 4 bases from V and 1 base from J, with 11 bases between. The germline CDR1 and CDR2 sequences are MDHEN and SYDVKM. CDR3 protein: CASSYLGSSNQPQHF. DNA for the CDR3: TGTGCCAGCAGTTACCTGGGTTCCAGCAATCAGCCCCAGCATTTT.

The genes are TRBV5-1 and TRBJ2-5; tentatively, D is TRBD1 or TRBD2 (5 bases each). Trimming removed 4 bases at V and 5 bases at J, with 18 bases between. Per the germline V gene, CDR1 is SGHRS and CDR2 is YFSETQ. CDR3 length equals 15 residues. The CDR3: CASSPSGTPPETQYF. CDR3 in DNA: TGCGCCAGCAGCCCATCCGGGACGCCGCCGGAGACCCAGTACTTC.

This chain uses TRBV7-6 with TRBJ2-3; D call uncertain. The CDR3 contains 14 residues. Germline V gives CDR1 SGHVS, CDR2 FNYEAQ. V was clipped by 2 bases and J by 5 bases, with 11 bases between them. The CDR3 loop reads CASSLTSAGDTQYF. CDR3 in DNA: TGTGCCAGCAGCTTAACTTCAGCAGGAGATACGCAGTATTTT.

This sequence joins TRBV20-1 and TRBJ1-6, with TRBD1 as a possible D gene (6 bases). The CDR3 loop spans 15 amino acids. Between the trimmed V and J ends, which lost 0 bases and 10 bases, there was a span of 16 bases. Germline values: CDR1 DFQATT, CDR2 SNEGSKA (reference sequence). For the CDR3, the DNA is TGCAGTGCTAGAGATTTTAAGGGACAATCCTCACCCCTCCACTTT. It encodes CSARDFKGQSSPLHF.

The chain carries TRBV14 and TRBJ1-1; D remains ambiguous. Germline CDR1 SGHDN, CDR2 FVKESK. The V gene lost 3 bases and the J gene lost 2 bases, with 4 bases spanning the gap. The CDR3 runs 12 residues. CDR3 region: CASSHKNTEAFF. The CDR3 nucleotides are TGTGCCAGCAGCCACAAAAACACTGAAGCTTTCTTT.